The 32 T cell receptor beta chains below all came from one sample that was sequenced in a study of cytomegalovirus exposure and HLA in healthy donors. PCR amplification relied on 60 Vbeta primers (plus 13 Jbeta primers). This table comes from immunoSEQ multiplex PCR, and its TCRdb copy is limited to in-frame clones, with some not included. The repertoire holds around 150,000 clones, with around 75% as singletons. The specimen sequenced was PBMCs. The receptors derive from a man in his sixties in good health and CMV-seronegative.

This rearrangement joins TRBV5-4 to TRBJ1-5; D might be TRBD1 (5 bases). CDR3 size: 16 residues. Germline V gives CDR1 SGHNT, CDR2 YYREEE (reference sequence). V dropped 1 base and J dropped 2 bases, with 13 bases sitting between them. Written as DNA, the CDR3 is TGTGCCAGCAGCTTGTACGGGGGTACGGGCAATCAGCCCCAGCATTTT. It specifies CASSLYGGTGNQPQHF. The complete variable domain, with remaining parts taken from reference TRBV5-4 and TRBJ1-5, reads ETGVTQSPTHLIKTRGQQVTLRCSSQSGHNTVSWYQQALGQGPQFIFQYYREEENGRGNFPPRFSGLQFPNYSSELNVNALELDDSALYLCASSLYGGTGNQPQHFGDGTRLSIL.

The gene calls are TRBV28 and TRBJ1-1; TRBD1 matches 9 bases. This CDR3 spans 15 amino acids. The V gene end was trimmed by 3 bases and the J gene end by 4 bases; junction bases not matched to a gene: 6. CDR1 MDHEN and CDR2 SYDVKM come from the germline V gene. The CDR3 loop reads CASSLYRGQGTEAFF. The CDR3 bases are TGTGCCAGCAGTTTGTACAGGGGGCAAGGCACTGAAGCTTTCTTT.

The chain employs TRBV4-3 and TRBJ1-2; weak D call: TRBD1 (5 bases). This CDR3 is 14 amino acids long. Germline lookup yields CDR1 LGHNA and CDR2 YSLEER. V dropped 0 bases and J dropped 4 bases, with 9 bases sitting between them. The CDR3 region is CASSQDGTGYGYTF. DNA for the CDR3: TGCGCCAGCAGCCAAGATGGAACAGGCTATGGCTACACCTTC.

The chain employs TRBV30 and TRBJ2-3, with TRBD2 matching over 11 bases. The CDR3 extends over 16 amino acids. Germline-derived CDR1 and CDR2 are GTSNPN and SVGIG (reference sequence). The junction had 6 bases not matched to a gene; V was cut back by 4 bases and J by 0 bases. CDR3 loop: CAWTATSGTSTDTQYF. CDR3 nucleotides: TGTGCCTGGACTGCGACTAGCGGGACTAGCACAGATACGCAGTATTTT.

The CDR3 DNA sequence: TGTGCCATCAGTGGGACACAGGGGGCGAAGAACACTGAAGCTTTCTTT. It codes for CAISGTQGAKNTEAFF. The chain joins TRBV10-3 to TRBJ1-1; 9 bases align to TRBD1. The germline V gene encodes CDR1 ENHRY and CDR2 SYGVKD. With V trimmed by 4 bases and J by 1 base, 7 bases remained unmatched. The CDR3 contains 16 residues.

The chain uses TRBV15 and TRBJ1-5; D unclear. The CDR3 is made up of 14 amino acids. Per germline, CDR1 LNHNV and CDR2 YYDKDF (reference sequence). The V end lost 4 bases, the J end lost 2 bases, and 9 bases lay between the germline ends. The CDR3 sequence: CATSTVGGNQPQHF. CDR3 bases: TGTGCCACCAGCACAGTTGGAGGCAATCAGCCCCAGCATTTT.

The chain joins TRBV19 to TRBJ1-2; 12 nucleotides line up with TRBD1. With V trimmed by 6 bases and J by 7 bases, 9 bases remained unmatched. The CDR3 spans 15 residues. Germline V gene data show CDR1 as LNHDA and CDR2 as SQIVND (reference sequence). CDR3 amino acids: CASSAPGQGAGGYTF. CDR3 sequence (DNA): TGTGCCAGTAGCGCGCCGGGACAGGGGGCTGGTGGCTACACCTTC. Full variable domain (remainder filled in from reference TRBV19 and TRBJ1-2): DGGITQSPKYLFRKEGQNVTLSCEQNLNHDAMYWYRQDPGQGLRLIYYSQIVNDFQKGDIAEGYSVSREKKESFPLTVTSAQKNPTAFYLCASSAPGQGAGGYTFGSGTRLTVV.

V is TRBV5-1 and J is TRBJ2-1; D may be TRBD2 (7 bases). Per germline, CDR1 SGHRS and CDR2 YFSETQ. V was trimmed by 0 bases and J by 7 bases, leaving 17 bases between them. The CDR3 has 16 residues. The CDR3 spells CASSLEGGALGNEQFF. The CDR3 DNA follows: TGCGCCAGCAGCTTGGAGGGGGGGGCGCTGGGGAATGAGCAGTTCTTC.

The chain is built from TRBV7-9 and TRBJ1-1, with no clear D. V dropped 1 base and J dropped 0 bases, with 9 bases sitting between them. The CDR3 sequence is 15 residues long. The germline gives CDR1 SEHNR, CDR2 FQNEAQ (reference sequence). In DNA, the CDR3 is TGTGCCAGCAGCTTAGACGGGATAATGAACACTGAAGCTTTCTTT. Its translation: CASSLDGIMNTEAFF.

The rearrangement links TRBV6-6 to TRBJ2-6; D is possibly TRBD2 (6 bases). Per germline, CDR1 MNHNY and CDR2 SVGAGI (reference sequence). This CDR3 is built from 15 residues. Trimming pared 8 bases from V and 0 bases from J, leaving 11 bases between. CDR3 protein: CASGGPGSGANVLTF. Here the CDR3 DNA reads TGTGCCAGCGGAGGGCCGGGCTCTGGGGCCAACGTCCTGACTTTC.

The rearrangement joins TRBV7-9 to TRBJ2-2; no clear D. This CDR3 comprises 14 residues. The germline V gene encodes CDR1 SEHNR and CDR2 FQNEAQ (reference sequence). Trimming took off 2 bases at V and 1 base at J, with 5 bases between the two ends. CDR3 nucleotide sequence: TGTGCCAGCAGCTTAACGGTGAACACCGGGGAGCTGTTTTTT. It codes for CASSLTVNTGELFF.

This rearrangement joins TRBV6-5 to TRBJ1-5; TRBD1 matches 8 bases. Germline V gene sequence: CDR1 MNHEY, CDR2 SVGAGI. The CDR3 totals 15 residues. The J segment lost 1 base and the V segment lost 4 bases, leaving 3 bases of the junction unmatched. The CDR3 loop is CASSLDRGSNQPQHF. The CDR3 region has the DNA TGTGCCAGCAGTTTAGACAGGGGAAGCAATCAGCCCCAGCATTTT.

The V gene is TRBV9, the J gene TRBJ2-3; weak D call: TRBD2 (5 bases). V gave up 3 bases and J gave up 6 bases, with 23 bases separating them. Germline assignment: CDR1 SGDLS and CDR2 YYNGEE. The length of the CDR3 is 17 residues. Here the CDR3 DNA reads TGTGCCAGCAGCGCCACGGGGAGCGCCTTGAGGGCCGATACGCAGTATTTT. Protein product: CASSATGSALRADTQYF.

The rearrangement joins TRBV7-8 to TRBJ2-7, with D possibly matching TRBD1 (5 bases). Germline CDR1 reads SGHVS; CDR2 reads FQNEAQ. V lost 6 bases, J lost 1 base, and 10 bases lay in between. The CDR3 runs 13 residues. CDR3 nucleotides: TGTGCCAGCAGTTCAGGGCCATCCTACGAGCAGTACTTC. This sequence encodes CASSSGPSYEQYF.

The J gene is TRBJ2-1, the V gene TRBV7-9; D possibly corresponds to TRBD2 (7 bases). The CDR3 loop spans 16 amino acids. CDR1 and CDR2 (germline): SEHNR, FQNEAQ (reference sequence). Trimming shortened V by 5 bases and J by 4 bases, and 18 bases separated the two germline ends. CDR3 in amino acids: CASSVLGGDRYNEQFF. The CDR3 coding sequence is TGTGCCAGCAGCGTTCTAGGGGGGGATCGATACAATGAGCAGTTCTTC.

This chain links TRBV5-1 with TRBJ2-7, with TRBD2 matching 7 bases. The CDR3 runs to 14 residues. V trimming: 0 bases; J trimming: 1 base; junction bases outside the gene matches: 1. The germline CDR1 and CDR2 sequences are SGHRS and YFSETQ. CDR3 sequence: CASSLGGGSYEQYF. Here the CDR3 DNA reads TGCGCCAGCAGCTTGGGGGGAGGGTCCTACGAGCAGTACTTC. The complete variable domain, with remaining parts taken from reference TRBV5-1 and TRBJ2-7, reads KAGVTQTPRYLIKTRGQQVTLSCSPISGHRSVSWYQQTPGQGLQFLFEYFSETQRNKGNFPGRFSGRQFSNSRSEMNVSTLELGDSALYLCASSLGGGSYEQYFGPGTRLTVT.

This clone was counted once. V is TRBV7-2 and J is TRBJ2-2; TRBD1 agrees at 7 bases. The germline V gene encodes CDR1 SGHTA and CDR2 FQGNSA. The CDR3 contains 15 residues. J was trimmed by 7 bases and V by 6 bases; bases with no gene match: 11. The DNA for the CDR3 is TGTGCCAGCAGTCCTACAAGGGGGCGAGTCGGGGAGCTGTTTTTT. This encodes CASSPTRGRVGELFF.

The table lists this clone with a few counts. This rearrangement joins TRBV29-1 to TRBJ1-2; D is perhaps TRBD1 (6 bases). The germline V gene has CDR1 SQVTM and CDR2 ANQGSEA. The V end lost 3 bases, the J end lost 14 bases, and 25 bases lay between the germline ends. This CDR3 region has 14 residues. The CDR3 region is CSVDKRRQASSPTF. CDR3 coding DNA: TGCAGCGTTGATAAGAGGCGACAGGCCTCCTCCCCGACCTTC.

The chain is built from TRBV18 and TRBJ2-7, with TRBD1 identical over 11 bases. Trimming at V came to 4 bases and at J to 5 bases, leaving 1 base not matched to a gene. Germline CDR1 is KGHSH and CDR2 is LQKENI. CDR3 size: 13 residues. For the CDR3, the DNA is TGTGCCAGCTCACGGACAGGGGGCGACGAGCAGTACTTC. Protein: CASSRTGGDEQYF.

The chain combines TRBV27 with TRBJ1-5; D not certain. The length of the CDR3 is 14 residues. The V gene's germline CDR1 is MNHEY and CDR2 SMNVEV (reference sequence). V was cut by 1 base and J by 1 base, with 5 bases left in between. CDR3 sequence: CASSLWASNQPQHF. In DNA, the CDR3 is TGTGCCAGCAGTTTATGGGCGAGCAATCAGCCCCAGCATTTT.

CDR3 protein: CASSLGQGRQPQHF. The CDR3 nucleotides read TGTGCCAGCAGCTTGGGGCAGGGAAGACAGCCCCAGCATTTT. J is TRBJ1-5 and V is TRBV5-5, with a tentative D call TRBD1 (5 bases). This CDR3 is built from 14 residues. Germline CDR1 is SGHKS and CDR2 is YYEKEE (reference sequence). V lost 0 bases to trimming and J lost 7 bases, with 11 bases between them.

This rearrangement joins TRBV5-1 to TRBJ2-5; 7 bases map to TRBD2. With V trimmed by 0 bases and J by 1 base, 3 bases remained unmatched. The germline CDR1 and CDR2 sequences are SGHRS and YFSETQ. This CDR3 is 15 amino acids long. The CDR3 loop is CASSLAGGSQETQYF. In nucleotides, the CDR3 is TGCGCCAGCAGCTTGGCCGGGGGGAGCCAAGAGACCCAGTACTTC.

V gene TRBV4-3 combines with J gene TRBJ2-2; a weak D match, TRBD2 (6 bases). The CDR3 runs 15 residues. Germline CDR1 LGHNA, CDR2 YSLEER. Trimming left V 7 bases short and J 7 bases short, with 19 bases between. CDR3 bases: TGCGCCAGCACCTTAGCGGACCACGCGGGCGGGGAGCTGTTTTTT. This translates into CASTLADHAGGELFF.

A few counts support this clone. V gene TRBV25-1 combines with J gene TRBJ2-7, with no clear D. Between the trimmed V and J ends, which lost 0 bases and 1 base, there was a span of 13 bases. This CDR3 is 16 amino acids long. From germline, CDR1 is MGHDK and CDR2 SYGVNS. Here the CDR3 DNA reads TGTGCCAGCAGTGAATACGGTCAGGAAAGTTCCTACGAGCAGTACTTC. Amino acid sequence: CASSEYGQESSYEQYF.

J is TRBJ1-5 and V is TRBV30, with 9 bases lining up with TRBD1. Germline V gene lookup returns CDR1 GTSNPN and CDR2 SVGIG (reference sequence). This CDR3 has 13 residues. After removal of 3 bases from V and 7 bases from J, the junction contained 4 bases not matched to a gene. The chain's CDR3 is CAWRGQGWQPQHF. As DNA, the CDR3 is TGTGCCTGGAGGGGACAGGGTTGGCAGCCCCAGCATTTT.

In nucleotides, the CDR3 is TGTGCCAGTAGTGAAAACTCACAGGGTGAAGCTTTCTTT. Translated: CASSENSQGEAFF. The V gene is TRBV19, the J gene TRBJ1-1; a weak D match, TRBD1 (6 bases). The CDR3 covers 13 residues. Trimming pared 5 bases from V and 7 bases from J, leaving 14 bases between. CDR1 and CDR2 from the germline V gene are LNHDA and SQIVND (reference sequence).

This clone was detected once. This chain joins TRBV28 and TRBJ2-3; D possibly corresponds to TRBD2 (5 bases). The length of the CDR3 is 14 residues. CDR1 is MDHEN and CDR2 is SYDVKM in the germline V gene. V lost 6 bases, J lost 3 bases, and 13 bases lay in between. The CDR3 DNA is TGTGCCAGCAGCCCTACTAGTACGACAGATACGCAGTATTTT. Encoded protein: CASSPTSTTDTQYF. Looking up the rest from reference TRBV28 and TRBJ2-3 gives the full variable domain: DVKVTQSSRYLVKRTGEKVFLECVQDMDHENMFWYRQDPGLGLRLIYFSYDVKMKEKGDIPEGYSVSREKKERFSLILESASTNQTSMYLCASSPTSTTDTQYFGPGTRLTVL.

The count of this clone is one. The chain carries TRBV28 and TRBJ2-3; 8 nucleotides match TRBD2. The CDR3 runs 14 residues. V trimming: 6 bases; J trimming: 0 bases; junction bases outside the gene matches: 2. CDR1 and CDR2 from the germline V gene are MDHEN and SYDVKM. The CDR3 DNA sequence: TGTGCCAGCAGGCCTAGCGGGAGCACAGATACGCAGTATTTT. This encodes CASRPSGSTDTQYF.

V is TRBV28 and J is TRBJ2-5; 8 nucleotides line up with TRBD2. The germline V gene has CDR1 MDHEN and CDR2 SYDVKM. Trimming took 2 bases from V and 4 from J; bases not matched to a gene: 6. This CDR3 spans 15 amino acids. The CDR3 loop reads CASSLREGQGETQYF. CDR3 DNA sequence: TGTGCCAGCAGTTTACGGGAGGGCCAGGGAGAGACCCAGTACTTC.

The rearrangement joins TRBV4-1 to TRBJ1-1; weak D call: TRBD1 (6 bases). Between the trimmed V and J ends, which lost 0 bases and 6 bases, there was a span of 20 bases. There are 17 residues in the CDR3. Germline V gene lookup returns CDR1 MGHRA and CDR2 YSYEKL. CDR3 amino acids: CASSQERGGGGSAEAFF. The CDR3 region has the DNA TGCGCCAGCAGCCAAGAAAGGGGGGGCGGGGGTTCGGCTGAAGCTTTCTTT.

This chain uses TRBV9 with TRBJ1-1; TRBD1 matches at 7 bases. This CDR3 region has 13 residues. After removal of 5 bases from V and 5 bases from J, the junction contained 6 bases not matched to a gene. CDR1 is SGDLS, CDR2 YYNGEE, per germline. CDR3 sequence (DNA): TGTGCCAGCAGTTTCTCAGGGGGGACTGAAGCTTTCTTT. Its translation: CASSFSGGTEAFF. The full variable domain, with the rest looked up from reference TRBV9 and TRBJ1-1, is DSGVTQTPKHLITATGQRVTLRCSPRSGDLSVYWYQQSLDQGLQFLIQYYNGEERAKGNILERFSAQQFPDLHSELNLSSLELGDSALYFCASSFSGGTEAFFGQGTRLTVV.

This chain uses TRBV5-1 with TRBJ2-7; D is undetermined. CDR1 and CDR2 from the germline V gene are SGHRS and YFSETQ. With 0 bases removed from V and 5 bases from J, the gap between germline ends came to 9 bases. The CDR3 totals 13 residues. Here the CDR3 reads CASSLADKHEQYF. CDR3 nucleotides: TGCGCCAGCAGCTTGGCCGACAAGCACGAGCAGTACTTC.